This TCR beta chain was profiled in a study of T cell responses to AZD1222 COVID-19 vaccine. Broader study findings: The repertoires were collected only after the peak T cell response. Vaccination with two AZD1222 doses was followed by a rise in Spike-specific TCR breadth and depth. Females outnumbered males among donors, who were mostly white British; clonal diversity was possibly underestimated.

Libraries were prepared by immunoSEQ multiplex PCR; TCRdb keeps only in-frame clonotypes and omits some of them. Of some 58,000 clones in the sample, approximately 80% were seen once. Pooling covered second doses at about 4 or about 12 weeks. A word on this clone: What it binds is unknown.

Germline V gene lookup returns CDR1 SNHLY and CDR2 FYNNEI. The V gene end was trimmed by 3 bases and the J gene end by 3 bases; junction bases not matched to a gene: 1. The CDR3 contains 14 residues. This chain connects TRBV2 to TRBJ2-7; 11 positions match TRBD2. The sequencing used peripheral blood, collected 28 days after the second AZD1222 dose. The TCR originated in an adult who received the AZD1222 COVID-19 vaccine. The CDR3 spells CASSDTSGSYEQYF. The CDR3 DNA reads TGTGCCAGCAGTGACACTAGCGGGAGCTACGAGCAGTACTTC.